The 30 T cell receptor beta chains below were found in one sample sequenced in a study of T-cell memory formation after mild COVID-19. TCRdb redid the calling of the 5' RACE reads with MiXCR, one entry per CDR3 protein. The sample includes about 600,000 distinct CDR3 sequences, less than 25% of them seen just once. Sequencing was done on a sample of PBMCs or a T cell subset sorted from them (not recorded which). Receptors originate from an adult woman who had mild COVID-19 (a few samples of this study predate the infection). Cell type and time point are not known.

This clonotype was recorded a few times. The chain employs TRBV19 and TRBJ2-3; D is uncertain. This CDR3 spans 14 amino acids. The V end was cut by 9 bases, the J end by 2 bases, with 15 bases between. From germline, CDR1 is LNHDA and CDR2 SQIVND (reference sequence). This CDR3 reads CASSFGPLTDTQYF. In nucleotides, the CDR3 is TGTGCCAGCTCTTTTGGGCCTCTCACAGATACGCAGTATTTT. Using reference TRBV19 and TRBJ2-3 for the parts outside the CDR3, the full variable domain is DGGITQSPKYLFRKEGQNVTLSCEQNLNHDAMYWYRQDPGQGLRLIYYSQIVNDFQKGDIAEGYSVSREKKESFPLTVTSAQKNPTAFYLCASSFGPLTDTQYFGPGTRLTVL.

This rearrangement joins TRBV9 to TRBJ2-7, with D maybe TRBD2 (5 bases). Germline V gene sequence: CDR1 SGDLS, CDR2 YYNGEE. There are 15 residues in the CDR3. Deletions cut 0 bases from V and 0 bases from J, with 10 bases between. The CDR3 loop reads CASSVVSGPSYEQYF. The DNA for the CDR3 is TGTGCCAGCAGCGTAGTGAGCGGTCCCTCCTACGAGCAGTACTTC.

The chain combines TRBV7-9 with TRBJ1-2, with 7 bases matching TRBD1. The CDR3 loop spans 15 amino acids. CDR1 SEHNR and CDR2 FQNEAQ come from the germline V gene (reference sequence). The junction had 9 bases not matched to a gene; V was cut back by 5 bases and J by 3 bases. CDR3 in amino acids: CASSPTRQGHYGYTF. The DNA for the CDR3 is TGTGCCAGCAGCCCAACCCGACAGGGCCACTATGGCTACACCTTC.

The J gene is TRBJ2-1, the V gene TRBV24-1, with D unresolved. Germline values: CDR1 KGHDR, CDR2 SFDVKD. CDR3 size: 13 residues. The germline V and J ends were trimmed by 4 bases and 1 base, with 4 bases remaining between them. CDR3 DNA sequence: TGTGCCACCAGTGACAGATCCTACAATGAGCAGTTCTTC. Translation gives CATSDRSYNEQFF.

V usage is TRBV7-9 and J usage is TRBJ2-1; D might be TRBD1 or TRBD2, each matching 5 bases. CDR1 SEHNR and CDR2 FQNEAQ come from the germline V gene (reference sequence). This CDR3 has 13 residues. V was pared by 4 bases and J by 8 bases, with 12 bases between. In nucleotides, the CDR3 is TGTGCCAGCAGCTCGGGACCGCCGGATGAGCAGTTCTTC. This gives the protein CASSSGPPDEQFF.

At least ten counts were recorded for this clonotype. V usage is TRBV7-9 and J usage is TRBJ2-1, with 10 bases matching TRBD2. Per germline, CDR1 SEHNR and CDR2 FQNEAQ (reference sequence). The junction had 8 bases not matched to a gene; V was cut back by 5 bases and J by 1 base. The CDR3 length is 17 residues. The CDR3 DNA reads as TGTGCCAGCAGCAAACTTAGCGGGGGGATTTCCTACAATGAGCAGTTCTTC. Translated: CASSKLSGGISYNEQFF.

This clonotype was observed many times. CDR3 sequence: CASSLVGIYEQYF. The CDR3 DNA reads as TGTGCCAGCAGCTTAGTAGGGATTTACGAGCAGTACTTC. V is TRBV7-2 and J is TRBJ2-7; D is unclear. With 1 base removed from V and 4 bases from J, the gap between germline ends came to 8 bases. Germline V gene data show CDR1 as SGHTA and CDR2 as FQGNSA. CDR3 size: 13 residues.

This clonotype was counted between two and nine times. V is TRBV7-2 and J is TRBJ1-5; 7 nucleotides agree with TRBD1. This CDR3 spans 15 amino acids. Germline V gene data show CDR1 as SGHTA and CDR2 as FQGNSA. The V and J ends lost 5 bases and 3 bases, in that order; junction bases with no gene match: 7. DNA of the CDR3: TGTGCCAGCAGCCTTTTTACAGGGGTCAATCAGCCCCAGCATTTT. It yields the protein CASSLFTGVNQPQHF.

The table lists this clonotype with many counts. This sequence joins TRBV20-1 and TRBJ2-3; no firm D call. The V and J ends lost 5 bases and 0 bases respectively, with 12 bases between them. CDR1 DFQATT and CDR2 SNEGSKA come from the germline V gene (reference sequence). The length of the CDR3 is 14 residues. The CDR3 DNA reads TGCAGTGCTCCCATGCCAGCAAGCACAGATACGCAGTATTTT. It codes for CSAPMPASTDTQYF.

V is TRBV5-1 and J is TRBJ1-1; TRBD1 aligns across 10 bases. Germline CDR1 reads SGHRS; CDR2 reads YFSETQ. This CDR3 has 16 amino acids. Trimming took 4 bases from V and 0 from J; bases not matched to a gene: 6. The CDR3 DNA follows: TGCGCCAGCAGCATAACGGACAGGGGGATGAACACTGAAGCTTTCTTT. Translated: CASSITDRGMNTEAFF.

In DNA form, the CDR3 reads TGCGCCAGCAGCCAATTTGCAGGGGTCGAAAAACTGTTTTTT. Its translation: CASSQFAGVEKLFF. This rearrangement joins TRBV4-1 to TRBJ1-4, with TRBD1 as a possible D gene (6 bases). From germline, CDR1 is MGHRA and CDR2 YSYEKL. The CDR3 runs to 14 residues. V was trimmed by 2 bases and J by 8 bases, leaving 12 bases between them.

The chain's CDR3 is CASSYDAGISYNEQFF. The CDR3 nucleotides read TGTGCCAGCAGTTACGACGCGGGCATCTCCTACAATGAGCAGTTCTTC. This chain joins TRBV6-5 and TRBJ2-1; TRBD2 might be the D (5 bases). CDR1 and CDR2 (germline): MNHEY, SVGAGI. Trimming removed 2 bases at V and 0 bases at J, with 11 bases between. The CDR3 extends over 16 amino acids.

This clonotype has more than one count but fewer than ten. The rearrangement joins TRBV5-5 to TRBJ2-2; the match to TRBD1 covers 7 bases. Trimming at V came to 4 bases and at J to 4 bases, leaving 13 bases not matched to a gene. This CDR3 has 17 amino acids. CDR1 and CDR2 from the germline V gene are SGHKS and YYEKEE (reference sequence). CDR3 protein: CASSIGTDLLGTGELFF. Written as DNA, the CDR3 is TGTGCCAGCAGCATCGGGACAGATCTTCTCGGCACCGGGGAGCTGTTTTTT.

This chain joins TRBV2 and TRBJ2-3; 7 bases line up with TRBD1. From germline, CDR1 is SNHLY and CDR2 FYNNEI. The CDR3 is 15 residues long. The V gene end was trimmed by 4 bases and the J gene end by 2 bases; junction bases not matched to a gene: 6. This CDR3 is CASSVNRGITDTQYF. CDR3 sequence (DNA): TGTGCCAGCAGTGTTAACAGGGGTATCACAGATACGCAGTATTTT.

Concerning this clonotype itself: A much larger clone differs from this one at a single base, so this may be a read error. This chain uses TRBV12-3 or TRBV12-4 with TRBJ2-5, with 11 bases aligning to TRBD2. The length of the CDR3 is 13 residues. The CDR3 sequence: CASSLAGGYTQYF. The CDR3 DNA reads as TGTGCCAGCAGTCTAGCGGGAGGTTATACCCAGTACTTC.

This clonotype was counted a few times. The chain is built from TRBV6-2 or TRBV6-3 and TRBJ1-6, with 8 bases identical to TRBD1. The CDR3 has 15 residues. After removal of 6 bases from V and 5 bases from J, the junction contained 6 bases not matched to a gene. Germline V lookup: CDR1 MNHEY, CDR2 SVGEGT. CDR3 loop: CASRGQGGNNSPLHF. In DNA form, the CDR3 reads TGTGCCAGCAGAGGACAGGGTGGCAATAATTCACCCCTCCACTTT.

The chain links TRBV5-1 to TRBJ2-5, with TRBD2 matching 7 bases. Unmatched junction bases numbered 7, after V lost 0 bases and J lost 5 bases. This CDR3 region has 15 residues. Germline CDR1 is SGHRS and CDR2 is YFSETQ. CDR3 in DNA: TGCGCCAGCAGCTTGGATGGCGGGAGCGGGGAGACCCAGTACTTC. The encoded protein is CASSLDGGSGETQYF.

J is TRBJ2-7 and V is TRBV20-1, with 7 bases that match TRBD1. The CDR3 has 14 amino acids. Germline CDR1 and CDR2: DFQATT and SNEGSKA (reference sequence). V lost 3 bases to trimming and J lost 4 bases; unmatched junction nucleotides: 9. The CDR3 here is CSARPGTAGYEQYF. CDR3 DNA: TGCAGTGCTAGGCCCGGGACAGCCGGGTACGAGCAGTACTTC.

V gene TRBV18 combines with J gene TRBJ1-4; D possibly corresponds to TRBD1 (5 bases). Trimming shortened V by 5 bases and J by 8 bases, and 12 bases separated the two germline ends. The germline V gene encodes CDR1 KGHSH and CDR2 LQKENI. The length of the CDR3 is 13 residues. The CDR3, as DNA: TGTGCCAGCTCATCTCAGCCAGGGGAAAAACTGTTTTTT. This encodes CASSSQPGEKLFF.

The V and J genes are TRBV24-1 and TRBJ2-1; 9 bases are a match to TRBD1. V shed 8 bases, J shed 9 bases, and the junction held 10 bases outside the gene matches. This CDR3 region has 14 residues. The germline CDR1 and CDR2 sequences are KGHDR and SFDVKD. This CDR3 reads CATMTGTGYGEQFF. The CDR3 DNA is TGTGCCACCATGACCGGGACAGGGTACGGTGAGCAGTTCTTC.

This clonotype has more than one count but fewer than ten. This chain joins TRBV7-9 and TRBJ2-7; no firm D call. CDR1 and CDR2 (germline): SEHNR, FQNEAQ (reference sequence). The CDR3 is 12 residues long. V was cut by 2 bases and J by 1 base, with 3 bases left in between. CDR3 in amino acids: CASSLWSYEQYF. CDR3 nucleotide sequence: TGTGCCAGCAGCTTATGGTCCTACGAGCAGTACTTC.

The gene calls are TRBV24-1 and TRBJ2-2; TRBD2 aligns across 14 bases. The germline V gene has CDR1 KGHDR and CDR2 SFDVKD. The CDR3 has 16 amino acids. V lost 4 bases and J lost 8; bases outside the gene matches: 5. The CDR3 protein is CATSDPGLAGAGELFF. The CDR3, as DNA: TGTGCCACCAGTGACCCGGGACTAGCGGGAGCTGGGGAGCTGTTTTTT.

There are many counts of this clonotype. An end of the junction differs from the germline gene, which may be a read error. This chain connects TRBV3-1 to TRBJ2-5; TRBD1 might be the D (6 bases). The CDR3 is 11 amino acids. Germline CDR1 is LGHDT and CDR2 is YNNKEL (reference sequence). CDR3 bases: TGCGCCAGCAGCCAAGGGGGGACCCAGTACTTC. It translates to CASSQGGTQYF.

CDR3 sequence (DNA): TGTGCCAGCAGCCCACGACTAGCGGGAGTAGGAGATACGCAGTATTTT. Translation gives CASSPRLAGVGDTQYF. The V and J genes are TRBV5-4 and TRBJ2-3, with 12 bases lining up with TRBD2. The CDR3 loop spans 16 amino acids. Trimming at V came to 4 bases and at J to 5 bases, leaving 8 bases not matched to a gene. Looked up from germline, CDR1 is SGHNT and CDR2 is YYREEE (reference sequence).

In this sample, this clonotype turned up a few times. The chain has TRBV6-5 and TRBJ1-2; 9 bases align to TRBD1. The CDR3 is 16 residues long. V lost 2 bases to trimming and J lost 2 bases; unmatched junction nucleotides: 6. The germline V gene encodes CDR1 MNHEY and CDR2 SVGAGI. CDR3 sequence (DNA): TGTGCCAGCAGTTACCGTCCCGGGACAGGGAACTATGGCTACACCTTC. Its translation is CASSYRPGTGNYGYTF.

This clonotype was recorded a few times. This chain uses TRBV29-1 with TRBJ2-7; 8 bases agree with TRBD2. From germline, CDR1 is SQVTM and CDR2 ANQGSEA. The CDR3 loop spans 16 amino acids. V was pared by 5 bases and J by 3 bases, with 15 bases of the junction left unmatched. In DNA, the CDR3 is TGCAGCGTTCCTCCACCTCCGACTAGCGTTGACTACGAGCAGTACTTC. Protein product: CSVPPPPTSVDYEQYF.

The genes are TRBV6-5 and TRBJ2-5; TRBD2 agrees at 10 bases. There are 17 residues in the CDR3. Germline loops: CDR1 MNHEY, CDR2 SVGAGI. V lost 6 bases and J lost 5; bases outside the gene matches: 15. CDR3 nucleotide sequence: TGTGCCAGCAGAAGCTCTGAACTAGCGGGAATTTATGAGACCCAGTACTTC. It is translated as CASRSSELAGIYETQYF.

This clonotype was observed a handful of times. The CDR3 region is CASSINAETQYF. CDR3 sequence (DNA): TGTGCCAGTAGTATCAATGCGGAGACCCAGTACTTC. The J gene is TRBJ2-5, the V gene TRBV19; D is unclear. This CDR3 is built from 12 residues. V lost 3 bases, J lost 5 bases, and 7 bases lay in between. Germline CDR1 is LNHDA and CDR2 is SQIVND (reference sequence).

There are a few counts of this clonotype. V gene TRBV5-5 combines with J gene TRBJ2-7, with a weak D call TRBD1 (6 bases). Trimming removed 2 bases from V and 0 bases from J, with 15 bases in between. CDR1 is SGHKS and CDR2 is YYEKEE in the germline V gene (reference sequence). This CDR3 comprises 16 residues. In nucleotides, the CDR3 is TGTGCCAGCAGCTTCCCGACAGGTCTAAGCTCCTACGAGCAGTACTTC. Amino acid sequence: CASSFPTGLSSYEQYF.

The gene calls are TRBV2 and TRBJ2-1; D assignment may be TRBD1 or TRBD2 (5 bases each). Per the germline V gene, CDR1 is SNHLY and CDR2 is FYNNEI. Between the trimmed V and J ends, which lost 7 bases and 0 bases, there was a span of 16 bases. This CDR3 comprises 16 residues. Here the CDR3 reads CASKNGATSSYNEQFF. The CDR3 nucleotides are TGTGCCAGCAAAAACGGGGCCACGAGCTCCTACAATGAGCAGTTCTTC.